A selection of T cell receptor beta chains follows, all from one sample in a study of T cells in localized non-small cell lung cancer. Assay: immunoSEQ multiplex PCR; the TCRdb copy retains only in-frame clones and omits some. The table shows some 71,000 clones, with 70% to 90% occurring only once. Source: peripheral blood, taken before any cancer treatment. These receptors came from a female donor aged 60 or older with stage I lung adenocarcinoma. The CDR3 runs from the conserved cysteine through the conserved F or W. Each record gives: V gene, D gene, J gene, clone size, CDR3 DNA, CDR3 protein. D genes are given only for firm matches. Clone sizes are given selectively: once, few, many, or a class where the clone is expanded.

TRBV30	.	TRBJ2-4	.	TGTGCCTGGGGCCCCAGGAAATCCAAAAACATTCAGTACTTC	CAWGPRKSKNIQYF
TRBV21-1	.	TRBJ2-3	.	TGTGCCAGCAGCAAAGTGGCAGACCAAAGGACAGATACGCAGTATTTT	CASSKVADQRTDTQYF
TRBV7-2	.	TRBJ1-4	once	TGTGCCAGCAGCTCCCGGGAGGGGCGTGAAAAACTGTTTTTT	CASSSREGREKLFF
TRBV7-3	.	TRBJ2-2	few	TGTGCCAGCAGCTTAACAGGGAGGGGGCGAATAAACACCGGGGAGCTGTTTTTT	CASSLTGRGRINTGELFF
TRBV7-9	TRBD1	TRBJ1-1	.	TGTGCCAGCAGCCCAGGGGACAGGGCGGACACTGAAGCTTTCTTT	CASSPGDRADTEAFF
TRBV7-3	.	TRBJ2-3	.	TGTGCCAGCAGCTCGGGGAGCCGAGATACGCAGTATTTT	CASSSGSRDTQYF
TRBV4-2	.	TRBJ2-3	.	TGTGCCAGCAGCCTGGGGGACGGGGAAGATACGCAGTATTTT	CASSLGDGEDTQYF
TRBV4-1	TRBD1	TRBJ1-2	.	TGCGCCAGCAGCCAATTGCACAGGGGGCACTATGGCTACACCTTC	CASSQLHRGHYGYTF
TRBV2	TRBD1	TRBJ2-2	.	TGTGCCAGCAGATCAAACAGGGGAAGGGGCACCGGGGAGCTGTTTTTT	CASRSNRGRGTGELFF
TRBV7-9	TRBD2	TRBJ2-7	few	TGTGCCAGCAGCTTAGGTCTGGGGGAGGGACTCTACGAGCAGTACTTC	CASSLGLGEGLYEQYF
TRBV5-1	.	TRBJ1-1	.	TGCGCCAGCAGCTTGAGTGGGACCCTGAACACTGAAGCTTTCTTT	CASSLSGTLNTEAFF
TRBV5-1	TRBD1	TRBJ1-4	.	TGCGCCAGCAGCTCGGGACAGGGGGACGGAATGGCAAAACTGTTTTTT	CASSSGQGDGMAKLFF
TRBV5-1	.	TRBJ1-4	.	TGCGCCAGCAGGGGGCGGGCGGATGAAAAACTGTTTTTT	CASRGRADEKLFF
TRBV2	.	TRBJ1-2	once	TGTGCCAGCAGTGTTGGAGGGGAAGGCTATGGCTACACCTTC	CASSVGGEGYGYTF
TRBV9	.	TRBJ2-7	.	TGTGCCAGCAGCCCGAGTGGGGGGTCCGAGCAGTACTTC	CASSPSGGSEQYF
TRBV5-4	.	TRBJ1-2	once	TGTGCCAGCAGTCCACAGCTGAATCAAAATAACTATGGCTACACCTTC	CASSPQLNQNNYGYTF
TRBV6-5	TRBD1	TRBJ1-2	once	TGTGCCAGCAGTTACTACCAGGGGGGAAACTATGGCTACACCTTC	CASSYYQGGNYGYTF
TRBV5-6	.	TRBJ2-1	.	TGTGCCAGCACCCGGGGACCTTACAATGAGCAGTTCTTC	CASTRGPYNEQFF
TRBV4-1	.	TRBJ2-7	once	TGCGCCAGCAGCCAAGCAGTCTGGGACCTTTCGGGCGAGCAGTACTTC	CASSQAVWDLSGEQYF
TRBV5-6	.	TRBJ1-5	.	TGTGCCAGCAGCTTCACAGGAATATATAGCAATCAGCCCCAGCATTTT	CASSFTGIYSNQPQHF
TRBV6-5	TRBD1	TRBJ1-1	.	TGTGCCAGCAGTCAACAGGGGGGGTGGACTGAAGCTTTCTTT	CASSQQGGWTEAFF
TRBV5-6	.	TRBJ1-2	.	TGTGCCAGCAGCTTGGGGACCTATGGCTACACCTTC	CASSLGTYGYTF
TRBV5-8	.	TRBJ1-4	.	TGTGCCAGCAGCTTACAGCGAAATGAAAAACTGTTTTTT	CASSLQRNEKLFF
TRBV5-1	.	TRBJ2-3	.	TGCGCCAGCCTCCTTCAAGGGGCTAGCACAGATACGCAGTATTTT	CASLLQGASTDTQYF
TRBV7-8	TRBD1	TRBJ2-6	.	TGTGCCAGCAGCTCGGGACAGGGAGTGGCTGGGGCCAACGTCCTGACTTTC	CASSSGQGVAGANVLTF
TRBV18	.	TRBJ2-7	.	TGTGCCAGCTCACCAGTCTCGATCCCTTCCTACGAGCAGTACTTC	CASSPVSIPSYEQYF
TRBV15	TRBD2	TRBJ2-1	.	TGTGCCACCAGCAGATCCTGGGGACTAACAGGCAATGAGCAGTTCTTC	CATSRSWGLTGNEQFF
TRBV13	.	TRBJ1-3	.	TGTGCCAGCACCGAAAGAAGGGGGGGCCGAAACACCATATATTTT	CASTERRGGRNTIYF
TRBV7-7	.	TRBJ2-5	.	TGTGCTAGCAGCCTCGGCGCCTGGGAGACCCAGTACTTC	CASSLGAWETQYF
TRBV7-9	.	TRBJ1-2	once	TGTGCCAGCAGCTTAGGAGGTTATCTTGGCTACACCTTC	CASSLGGYLGYTF
TRBV5-1	TRBD2	TRBJ2-5	.	TGCGCCAGCAGCCGTTTTGGGACTAGCGGGAGTGGGGAGACCCAGTACTTC	CASSRFGTSGSGETQYF
TRBV27	TRBD2	TRBJ2-7	.	TGTGCCAGCAGTATCACTAGCGGGAGGGCCTCCGAGCAGTACTTC	CASSITSGRASEQYF
TRBV9	TRBD2	TRBJ2-1	.	TGTGCCAGCAGCTCTAGCGGGAGTTTCTACAATGAGCAGTTCTTC	CASSSSGSFYNEQFF
TRBV7-9	.	TRBJ2-1	.	TGTGCCAGCAGCCCACAGGGCGGTTCCTCCTACAATGAGCAGTTCTTC	CASSPQGGSSYNEQFF
TRBV19	.	TRBJ2-5	.	TGTGCCAGTAAAATTAGGAGCGACCAAGAGACCCAGTACTTC	CASKIRSDQETQYF
TRBV28	.	TRBJ1-1	.	TGTGCCAGCAGACCTCAATCCAAGGACGACACTGAAGCTTTCTTT	CASRPQSKDDTEAFF
TRBV7-9	.	TRBJ2-3	.	TGTGCCAGCAGCCCCGGGGAGACGGATACGCAGTATTTT	CASSPGETDTQYF
TRBV7-3	.	TRBJ1-5	.	TGTGCCAGCAGCCCCCCCTCCCTCGGGGTTTATAGCAATCAGCCCCAGCATTTT	CASSPPSLGVYSNQPQHF
TRBV5-1	TRBD1	TRBJ1-2	.	TGCGCCAGCAGCCCGAGAGGACAGGGGGCAGACTATGGCTACACCTTC	CASSPRGQGADYGYTF
TRBV18	TRBD1	TRBJ1-1	.	TGTGCCAGCTCACAGGGGGCCACTGAAGCTTTCTTT	CASSQGATEAFF
TRBV6-1	TRBD2	TRBJ2-1	.	TGTGCCAGCAGTGAAAGACTTGCTAGCGGGGGACCAACGCAGTTCTTC	CASSERLASGGPTQFF
TRBV6-1	TRBD1	TRBJ1-5	.	TGTGCCAGCAGTGACGGACAGGGGGCTCAGCCCCAGCATTTT	CASSDGQGAQPQHF
TRBV27	.	TRBJ1-5	.	TGTGCCAGCAGTTTATCTGTGCGCGGGGAACGAAATCAGCCCCAGCATTTT	CASSLSVRGERNQPQHF
TRBV5-1	TRBD2	TRBJ2-7	few	TGCGCCAGCAGCCCGGTAGCGGGCGCCTACGAGCAGTACTTC	CASSPVAGAYEQYF
TRBV5-1	.	TRBJ1-1	.	TGCGCCAGCAGCTTGGTCAGGGGGAACACTGAAGCTTTCTTT	CASSLVRGNTEAFF
TRBV2	.	TRBJ1-1	.	TGTGCCAGCAGCCCTCAGGGGAGTACTGAAGCTTTCTTT	CASSPQGSTEAFF
TRBV2	TRBD1	TRBJ2-5	.	TGTGCCAGCAGACGCAGGGGGCTAGCGGAGACCCAGTACTTC	CASRRRGLAETQYF
TRBV5-4	TRBD2	TRBJ2-7	.	TGTGCCAGCAGCCCTCCGGGACTAGCGGACTACGAGCAGTACTTC	CASSPPGLADYEQYF
TRBV7-2	TRBD1	TRBJ1-1	.	TGTGCCAGCAGCCTGTTCATCAGGGGGGTAGCTTTCTTT	CASSLFIRGVAFF
TRBV30	.	TRBJ2-7	few	TGTGCCTGGAGTAGGGGTAGGTTGGCTCAGACGATCTACGAGCAGTACTTC	CAWSRGRLAQTIYEQYF
TRBV25-1	.	TRBJ2-5	.	TGTGCCAGCAGTGGGGCTCATCTTACCCAGTACTTC	CASSGAHLTQYF
TRBV7-9	TRBD1	TRBJ2-3	.	TGTGCCAGCAGGCGGACAGGGCCAGATACGCAGTATTTT	CASRRTGPDTQYF
TRBV6-6	.	TRBJ1-3	.	TGTGCCAGCAGTTACGAACAGGGATCTGGAAACACCATATATTTT	CASSYEQGSGNTIYF